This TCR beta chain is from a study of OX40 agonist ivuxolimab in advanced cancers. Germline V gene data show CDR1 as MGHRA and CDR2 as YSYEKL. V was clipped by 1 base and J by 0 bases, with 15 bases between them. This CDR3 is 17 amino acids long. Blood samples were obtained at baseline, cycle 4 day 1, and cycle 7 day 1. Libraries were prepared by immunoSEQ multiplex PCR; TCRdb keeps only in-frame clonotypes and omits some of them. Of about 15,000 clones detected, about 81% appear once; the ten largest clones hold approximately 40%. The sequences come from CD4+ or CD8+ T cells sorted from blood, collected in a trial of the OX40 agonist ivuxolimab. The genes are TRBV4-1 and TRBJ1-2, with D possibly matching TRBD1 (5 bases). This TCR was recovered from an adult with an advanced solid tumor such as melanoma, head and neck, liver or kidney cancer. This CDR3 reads CASSQVAGGTTNYGYTF. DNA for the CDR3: TGCGCCAGCAGCCAAGTCGCTGGGGGTACAACTAACTATGGCTACACCTTC.